The clone carrying this T cell receptor beta chain was seen once. Among Cohort 3 donors, those recovered had two negative PCRs, clearance, or symptom resolution. The entry originates in a study of blood T cell repertoires in COVID-19. The V gene lost 1 base and the J gene lost 15 bases, with 13 bases spanning the gap. This CDR3 is 12 amino acids long. Germline V gene lookup returns CDR1 KGHSH and CDR2 LQKENI. In the original analysis: Reference gene primer amplification yielded estimated nucleated cell counts. The protocol was immunoSEQ multiplex PCR, while the TCRdb copy is restricted to in-frame clones and leaves out a portion. V and J calls and clone size are as listed in that table; D and trimming were resolved from the DNA. The profile shows 220,000 or so clones, about 83% of them singletons.

Sequenced material: PBMCs or T cells enriched from blood (not recorded which). This TCR was sampled from a woman aged 45-59 years who had recovered from COVID-19. This chain joins TRBV18 and TRBJ2-1; TRBD2 might be the D (5 bases). CDR3 sequence (DNA): TGTGCCAGCTCACCACAGTCGGGGTGGTTGTTCTTC. Translated: CASSPQSGWLFF.